A selection of T cell receptor beta chains follows, all from one sample in a study of T-cell reconstitution after alpha-beta-depleted transplantation in children. TCRdb reprocessed the PCR reads via MiXCR and lists one record per CDR3 protein. The sample has some 200,000 distinct CDR3 sequences, around 7.7% seen once. This sample comprised PBMCs, mostly from graft donor cells, obtained 360 days after TCRalphabeta/CD19-depleted stem cell transplant. The receptor source for this set is a male patient aged 2 to 9 who had a stem cell transplant for acute myeloid leukemia, so the T cells may come from the graft donor. Each CDR3 is given with its conserved first and last residue. A D gene is named only where the DNA matches it firmly. The size field is filled for only some rows; it gives once, few, many or a size class.

clone size	V gene	J gene	D gene	CDR3 DNA	CDR3 protein
once	TRBV12-3/TRBV12-4	TRBJ2-2	TRBD1	TGTGCCAGCAGTTTGAAGGGGGCGCCCGGGGAGCTGTTTTTT	CASSLKGAPGELFF
few	TRBV12-3/TRBV12-4	TRBJ2-2	NA	TGTGCCAGCAGTTTACCCTACACCGGGGAGCTGTTTTTT	CASSLPYTGELFF
many	TRBV20-1	TRBJ2-3	TRBD2	TGCAGTGACGCCCTCTTTGGCGGGGGAATCACAGATACGCAGTATTTT	CSDALFGGGITDTQYF
many	TRBV12-3/TRBV12-4	TRBJ2-3	TRBD2	TGTGCCAGCAGCTCGAGCGGGAGTAACCCAGATACGCAGTATTTT	CASSSSGSNPDTQYF
many	TRBV7-8	TRBJ1-6	TRBD1	TGTGCCAGCAGCCCCAGGGCAGGGGGCCATAATTCACCCCTCCACTTT	CASSPRAGGHNSPLHF
many	TRBV20-1	TRBJ2-3	NA	TGCAGTGCTAGAGCTAGCAGCGCACGAGATACGCAGTATTTT	CSARASSARDTQYF
many	TRBV4-2	TRBJ2-3	TRBD2	TGTGCCAGCAGCCAAGTTTGGCGGGGGAGCACAGATACGCAGTATTTT	CASSQVWRGSTDTQYF
few	TRBV12-3/TRBV12-4	TRBJ2-3	NA	TGTGCCAGCAGTTTAGCGGCAGGGCCTATTCCGAGCACAGATACGCAGTATTTT	CASSLAAGPIPSTDTQYF
NA	TRBV7-2	TRBJ2-2	NA	TGTGCCAGCAGCCTCCAGGGGTTGACTACCGGGGAGCTGTTTTTT	CASSLQGLTTGELFF
NA	TRBV12-3/TRBV12-4	TRBJ1-3	NA	TGTGCCAGCAGGATGGGTCCACCCATATATTTT	CASRMGPPIYF
many	TRBV20-1	TRBJ2-1	NA	TGCAGTGCTAGAGATCTCAGAGGGGTGGGTGAGCAGTTCTTC	CSARDLRGVGEQFF
many	TRBV12-3/TRBV12-4	TRBJ1-2	NA	TGTGCCAGCAGTTTTTCGGGGGTCGATGGCTACACCTTC	CASSFSGVDGYTF
many	TRBV4-2	TRBJ2-5	TRBD1	TGTGCCAGCAGGCTAGCCCGGGACAGGGAAGAGACCCAGTACTTC	CASRLARDREETQYF
many	TRBV29-1	TRBJ2-2	NA	TGCAGCGTCTACGGACCGAACACCGGGGAGCTGTTTTTT	CSVYGPNTGELFF
NA	TRBV20-1	TRBJ1-1	NA	TGCAGTGCTAGATCAGGGTTTTGGGACACTGAAGCTTTCTTT	CSARSGFWDTEAFF
many	TRBV15	TRBJ2-1	NA	TGTGCCACCAGCAGAGATAAGTACAATGAGCAGTTCTTC	CATSRDKYNEQFF
NA	TRBV18	TRBJ2-2	TRBD1	TGTGCCAGCTCACCCTTCCCAGGGGGCTTGAACACCGGGGAGCTGTTTTTT	CASSPFPGGLNTGELFF
many	TRBV9	TRBJ2-1	NA	TGTGCCAGCAGCGTAGGTCCAGGCCCTGGTCGGGAGCAGTTCTTC	CASSVGPGPGREQFF
few	TRBV20-1	TRBJ2-1	NA	TGCAGTGCTAGATCCGGCGGTTTCTACAATGAGCAGTTCTTC	CSARSGGFYNEQFF
NA	TRBV27	TRBJ1-1	NA	TGTGCCAGCAGTCGCCCGGGGGGAAGGACTGAAGCTTTCTTT	CASSRPGGRTEAFF
many	TRBV9	TRBJ2-5	NA	TGTGCCAGCAGCGTCGCCAGCCAAGAGACCCAGTACTTC	CASSVASQETQYF
many	TRBV5-6	TRBJ2-2	NA	TGTGCCAGCAGCTCCTCCCCTTATGACACCGGGGAGCTGTTTTTT	CASSSSPYDTGELFF
NA	TRBV5-1	TRBJ2-1	NA	TGCGCCAGCAGCTTGACCCCACGGGGGGCGGGAGCATACAATGAGCAGTTCTTC	CASSLTPRGAGAYNEQFF
few	TRBV5-1	TRBJ2-5	NA	TGCGCCAGTGGCAAGGACAGAGGTGTGGAGACCCAGTACTTC	CASGKDRGVETQYF
few	TRBV6-5	TRBJ2-1	TRBD1	TGTGCCAGCCGAAGCCCACCGACCGGGACAGGGAGCTACAATGAGCAGTTCTTC	CASRSPPTGTGSYNEQFF
NA	TRBV20-1	TRBJ1-6	NA	TGCAGTGCTAGAGTATTGGTCAAAAATTCACCCCTCCACTTT	CSARVLVKNSPLHF
few	TRBV2	TRBJ2-2	TRBD2	TGTGCCAGCAGGGTCTCACCTAGCGGGCGATTGGGGGAGCTGTTTTTT	CASRVSPSGRLGELFF
few	TRBV21-1	TRBJ2-1	NA	TGTGCCAGCATCTTATTCCTAGCGGGAGGGGGGGTGGTAAAGCAGTTCTTC	CASILFLAGGGVVKQFF
many	TRBV10-3	TRBJ2-1	NA	TGTGCCATACGTGGGACAAGCTCCTACAATGAGCAGTTCTTC	CAIRGTSSYNEQFF
NA	TRBV20-1	TRBJ2-3	NA	TGCAGTGGCCCTTCAGCGGGCAGCACAGATACGCAGTATTTT	CSGPSAGSTDTQYF
few	TRBV30	TRBJ2-7	NA	TGTGCCTGGAGCGGCGGTTCATACGAGCAGTACTTC	CAWSGGSYEQYF
many	TRBV5-6	TRBJ2-2	NA	TGTGCCAGCAGCCCGAGGGTAACCGGGGAGCTGTTTTTT	CASSPRVTGELFF
few	TRBV4-3	TRBJ2-7	TRBD1	TGCGCCAGCAGCCAGGATCCCCTGGGACAGTACGAGCAGTACTTC	CASSQDPLGQYEQYF
many	TRBV12-3/TRBV12-4	TRBJ2-1	TRBD2	TGTGCCAGCAGTTCCAGCCTAGCGGGAGGGGGGAATGAGCAGTTCTTC	CASSSSLAGGGNEQFF
few	TRBV11-2	TRBJ1-1	NA	TGTGCCAGCAGCCTAGGGGGGGGGCAGACTGAAGCTTTCTTT	CASSLGGGQTEAFF
few	TRBV2	TRBJ2-3	NA	TGTGCCAGCACTTCCCGCCGGGGGCGGACGCAGTATTTT	CASTSRRGRTQYF